Below, 9 T cell receptor gamma chains from the same sample are listed, as sequenced in a study of gamma delta lymphoproliferative disorders and STAT genes. PBMCs from patients and controls supplied the genomic DNA for sequencing. TCRdb re-called clones from the multiplex PCR reads using CATT. This table holds some 2,300 gamma-chain clones, roughly 20% found once. The sequenced material came from blood. Receptor source: a human donor with gamma-delta T-cell large granular lymphocyte leukemia.

J is TRGJ1 or TRGJ2 and V is TRGV4. Here the J gene was assigned by germline matching of the DNA, as TCRdb has none. Germline CDR1 and CDR2: EGSTGY and YDSYTSSV. There are 16 residues in the CDR3. J was trimmed by 3 bases and V by 4 bases; bases with no gene match: 15. In DNA form, the CDR3 reads TGTGCCACCTGGGACGGGCGCGGGGGACCTTATTATAAGAAACTCTTT. Amino acid sequence: CATWDGRGGPYYKKLF.

This clone was counted only a few times. Other DNA sequences from this sample encode an identical CDR3 as well. V usage is TRGV8 and J usage is TRGJ1 or TRGJ2. The J gene, not given by TCRdb, was assigned here from a germline match of the nucleotide sequence. The CDR3 is 13 amino acids. Germline V CDR1 and CDR2: VENAVY, YDSYNSRV. The junction had 3 bases not matched to a gene; V was cut back by 0 bases and J by 4 bases. CDR3 in amino acids: CATWDRRYYKKLF. CDR3 nucleotide sequence: TGTGCCACCTGGGATAGGAGATATTATAAGAAACTCTTT.

The V gene is TRGV9, the J gene TRGJ1 or TRGJ2. TCRdb carries no J gene annotation; the J gene was assigned here by matching the DNA with germline. Germline values: CDR1 GITISATS, CDR2 ISYDGTV (reference sequence). This CDR3 has 14 residues. The V gene end was trimmed by 5 bases and the J gene end by 5 bases; junction bases not matched to a gene: 12. CDR3 in amino acids: CALWAPSRDYKKLF. The CDR3 DNA follows: TGTGCCTTGTGGGCCCCATCCCGGGATTATAAGAAACTCTTT.

This clone is medium-sized in the sample. CDR3 region: CAAWAHGWFKIF. DNA of the CDR3: TGTGCTGCGTGGGCTCATGGTTGGTTCAAGATATTT. The chain has TRGV10 and TRGJP1. Because TCRdb records no J gene, it was assigned here through a match of the DNA to germline. TRGV10 is labeled an ORF, and its function is uncertain. Trimming at V came to 8 bases and at J to 7 bases, leaving 5 bases not matched to a gene. The CDR3 length is 12 residues.

This clone is labeled medium-sized. The chain combines TRGV8 with TRGJP2. The J gene was not available in TCRdb and was assigned here by matching the DNA to germline segments. V lost 1 base, J lost 4 bases, and 0 bases stayed unmatched. The CDR3 runs 13 residues. CDR1 is VENAVY, CDR2 YDSYNSRV, per germline. CDR3 in amino acids: CATWDSSDWIKTF. The CDR3 DNA reads TGTGCCACCTGGGATAGTAGTGATTGGATCAAGACGTTT.

This clone came up a few times. This CDR3 is CALWEPRELGKKIKVF. The CDR3 nucleotides read TGTGCCTTGTGGGAGCCTCGGGAGTTGGGCAAAAAAATCAAGGTATTT. This chain uses TRGV9 with TRGJP. TCRdb supplies no J gene; here it was assigned by aligning the nucleotide sequence to germline. Germline assignment: CDR1 GITISATS and CDR2 ISYDGTV (reference sequence). This CDR3 comprises 16 residues. J lost 7 bases, V lost 3 bases, and 6 bases had no gene match.

This clone is labeled as medium-sized. Because the CDR3's place on the DNA is in doubt, the DNA is left out and the CDR3 is given as listed by TCRdb. Here the V gene is TRGV11, but the J gene went uncalled. TRGV11 counts as an open reading frame of uncertain function. Termini included, the CDR3 measures 17 amino acids. The CDR3 loop reads CTTVPAGLGTSYYKKLF.

With regard to this clone: Being one base from a much bigger clone, this may be a read error. Other DNA sequences within the sample encode an identical CDR3. The chain has TRGV10 and TRGJ1 or TRGJ2. The J gene, left out of TCRdb, was set here by checking the DNA against germline. TRGV10 is marked as an open reading frame, function uncertain. This CDR3 has 12 residues. With 8 bases clipped from V and 7 bases from J, the junction kept 9 bases outside the gene matches. CDR3 in amino acids: CAAWDFYYKKLF. CDR3 sequence (DNA): TGTGCTGCGTGGGATTTTTACTATAAGAAACTCTTT.

The table lists this clone with a few counts. No J gene was called, and the V gene is TRGV8. Germline V gene lookup returns CDR1 VENAVY and CDR2 YDSYNSRV. The length of the CDR3 is 12 residues. The CDR3 nucleotides read TGTGCCACCTGGGATAGGCTCAGTTCGCGACTCTTT. Amino acids: CATWDRLSSRLF.